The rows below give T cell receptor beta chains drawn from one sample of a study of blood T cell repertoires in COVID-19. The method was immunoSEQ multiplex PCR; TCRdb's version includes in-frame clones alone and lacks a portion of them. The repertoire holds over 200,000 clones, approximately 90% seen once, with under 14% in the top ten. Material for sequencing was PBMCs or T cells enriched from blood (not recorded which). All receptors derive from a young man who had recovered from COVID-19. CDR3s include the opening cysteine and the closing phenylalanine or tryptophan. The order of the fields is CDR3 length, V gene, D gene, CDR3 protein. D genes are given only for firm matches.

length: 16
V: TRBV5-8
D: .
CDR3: CASRLYYGIANEKLFF

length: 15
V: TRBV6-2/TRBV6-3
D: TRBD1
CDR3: CASSRDRTGGFEQYF

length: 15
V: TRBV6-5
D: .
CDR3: CASSYLAGSYNEQFF

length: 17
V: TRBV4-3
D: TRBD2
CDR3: CASSRTLVRGGSGELFF

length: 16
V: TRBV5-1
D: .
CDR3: CASSLAERLTTDTQYF

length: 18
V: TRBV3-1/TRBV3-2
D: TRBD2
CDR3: CASSQGLAGGRSGNEQFF

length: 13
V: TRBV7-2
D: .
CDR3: CASSLLAPYGYTF

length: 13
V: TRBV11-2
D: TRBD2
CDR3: CASSVQTSGAQLF

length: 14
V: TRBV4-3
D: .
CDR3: CASSQEFGWNEQFF

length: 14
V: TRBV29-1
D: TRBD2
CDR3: CSVRLAGVYYEQYF

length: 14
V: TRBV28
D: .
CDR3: CASSFDDRNSPLHF

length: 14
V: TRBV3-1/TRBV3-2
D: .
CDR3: CASSQGRVRQPQHF

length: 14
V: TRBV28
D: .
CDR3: CASSWGGGNYGYTF

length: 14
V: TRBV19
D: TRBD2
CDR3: CASRGTSAYNEQFF

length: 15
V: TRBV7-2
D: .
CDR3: CASTLKLGGGEKLFF

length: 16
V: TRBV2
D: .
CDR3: CASLVSAGKTNEKLFF

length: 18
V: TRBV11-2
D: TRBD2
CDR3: CASSLEYGTTGRKETQYF

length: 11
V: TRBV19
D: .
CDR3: CASSTTESLHF

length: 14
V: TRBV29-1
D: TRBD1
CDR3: CSVDRGQPNTEAFF

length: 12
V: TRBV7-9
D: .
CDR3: CASMGAEETQYF

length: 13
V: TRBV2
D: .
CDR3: CASNAEERDTQYF

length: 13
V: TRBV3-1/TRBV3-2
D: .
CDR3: CASSQGQVGKLFF

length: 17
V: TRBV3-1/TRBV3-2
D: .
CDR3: CASSQLSVSYIEPEQFF

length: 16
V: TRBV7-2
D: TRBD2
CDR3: CASSLVAGGWSDTQYF

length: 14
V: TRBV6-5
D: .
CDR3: CASSYRTPQETQYF

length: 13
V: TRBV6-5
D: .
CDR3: CASRLGNSDTQYF

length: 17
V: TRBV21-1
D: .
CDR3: CASSKIEGKITRSKQYF

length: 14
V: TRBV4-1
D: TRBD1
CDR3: CASSPRQGEETQYF

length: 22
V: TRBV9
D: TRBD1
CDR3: CASSGLGTPGQGLASSYNEQFF

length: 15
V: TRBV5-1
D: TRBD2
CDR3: CASSLGTSGSHYNSF